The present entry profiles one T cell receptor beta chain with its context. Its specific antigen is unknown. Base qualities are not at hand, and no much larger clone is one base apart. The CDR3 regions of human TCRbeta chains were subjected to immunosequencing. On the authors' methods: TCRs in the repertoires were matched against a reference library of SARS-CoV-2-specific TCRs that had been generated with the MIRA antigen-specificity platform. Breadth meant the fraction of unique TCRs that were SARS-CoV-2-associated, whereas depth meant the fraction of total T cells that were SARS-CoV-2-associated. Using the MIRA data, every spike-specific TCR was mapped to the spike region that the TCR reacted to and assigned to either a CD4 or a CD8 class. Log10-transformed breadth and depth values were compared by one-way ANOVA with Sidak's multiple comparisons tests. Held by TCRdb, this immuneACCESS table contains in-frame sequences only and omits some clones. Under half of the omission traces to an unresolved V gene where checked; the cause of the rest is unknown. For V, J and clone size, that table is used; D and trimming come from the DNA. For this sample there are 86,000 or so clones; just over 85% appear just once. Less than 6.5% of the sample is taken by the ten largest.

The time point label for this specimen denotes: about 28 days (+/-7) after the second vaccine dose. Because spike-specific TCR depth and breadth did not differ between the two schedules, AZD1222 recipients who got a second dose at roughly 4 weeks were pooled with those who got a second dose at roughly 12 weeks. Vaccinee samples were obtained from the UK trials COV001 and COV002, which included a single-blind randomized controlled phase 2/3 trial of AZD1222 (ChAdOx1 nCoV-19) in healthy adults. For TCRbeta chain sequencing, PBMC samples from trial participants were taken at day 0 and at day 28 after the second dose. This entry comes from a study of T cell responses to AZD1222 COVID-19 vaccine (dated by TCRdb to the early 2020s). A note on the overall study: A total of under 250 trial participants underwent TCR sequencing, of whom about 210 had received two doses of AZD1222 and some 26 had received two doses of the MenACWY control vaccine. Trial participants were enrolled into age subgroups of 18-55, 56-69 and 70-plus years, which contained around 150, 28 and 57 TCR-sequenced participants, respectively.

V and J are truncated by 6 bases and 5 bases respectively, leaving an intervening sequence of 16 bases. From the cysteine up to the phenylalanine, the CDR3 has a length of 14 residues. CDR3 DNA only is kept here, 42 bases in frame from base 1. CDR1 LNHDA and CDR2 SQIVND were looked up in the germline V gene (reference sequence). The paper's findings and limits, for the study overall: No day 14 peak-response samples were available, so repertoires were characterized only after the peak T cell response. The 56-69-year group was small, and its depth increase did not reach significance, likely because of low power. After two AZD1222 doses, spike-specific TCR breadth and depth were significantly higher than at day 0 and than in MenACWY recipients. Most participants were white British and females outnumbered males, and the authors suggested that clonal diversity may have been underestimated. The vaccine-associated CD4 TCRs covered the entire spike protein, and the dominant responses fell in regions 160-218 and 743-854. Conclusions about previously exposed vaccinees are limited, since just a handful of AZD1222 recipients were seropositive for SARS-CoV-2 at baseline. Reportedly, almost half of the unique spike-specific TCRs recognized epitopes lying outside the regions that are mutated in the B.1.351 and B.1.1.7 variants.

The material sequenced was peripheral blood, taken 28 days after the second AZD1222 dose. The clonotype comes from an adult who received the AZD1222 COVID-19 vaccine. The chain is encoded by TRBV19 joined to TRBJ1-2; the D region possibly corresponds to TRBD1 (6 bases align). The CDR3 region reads CASRQQGSSYGYTF. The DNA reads TGTGCCAGTAGACAACAGGGTTCCAGTTATGGCTACACCTTC.